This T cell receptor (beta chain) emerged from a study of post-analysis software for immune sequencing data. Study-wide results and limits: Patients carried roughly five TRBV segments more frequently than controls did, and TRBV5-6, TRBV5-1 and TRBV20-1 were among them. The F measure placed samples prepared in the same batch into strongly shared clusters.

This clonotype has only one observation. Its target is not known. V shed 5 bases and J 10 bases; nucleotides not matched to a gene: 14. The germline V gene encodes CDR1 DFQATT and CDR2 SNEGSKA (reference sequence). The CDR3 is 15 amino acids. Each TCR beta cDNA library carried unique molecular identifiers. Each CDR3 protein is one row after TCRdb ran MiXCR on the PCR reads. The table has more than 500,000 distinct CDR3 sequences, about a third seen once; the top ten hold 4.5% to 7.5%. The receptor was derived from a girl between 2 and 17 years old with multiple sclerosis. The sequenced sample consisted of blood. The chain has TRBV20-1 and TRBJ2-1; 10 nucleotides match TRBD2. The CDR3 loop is CSASVGSGGTGEQFF. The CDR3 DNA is TGCAGTGCTTCCGTGGGTAGCGGGGGGACTGGGGAGCAGTTCTTC.